This TCR beta chain originates from a study of T cells after yellow fever vaccination. V lost 2 bases to trimming and J lost 0 bases, with 11 bases between them. The CDR3 totals 16 residues. The germline V gene has CDR1 MNHEY and CDR2 SVGAGI. TCRdb fed the 5' RACE reads into MiXCR, producing one record per CDR3 protein. Altogether approximately 240,000 distinct CDR3 sequences are present, 3.6% being singletons, with the ten largest covering over 15%. This clonotype was detected ten times or more. The input for sequencing was PBMCs, taken 15 days after the yellow fever booster vaccination. The TCR originated in a man in his late teens or twenties who received the YFV17D yellow fever vaccine. The J gene is TRBJ2-4, the V gene TRBV6-5; a weak D match, TRBD1 (5 bases). The CDR3 DNA follows: TGTGCCAGCAGTTACCAGGGTTCCTTAGCCAAAAACATTCAGTACTTC. It specifies CASSYQGSLAKNIQYF.